This is a list of T cell receptor beta chains from one sample in a study of naive and memory T cell subsets. One entry per CDR3 protein, called by TCRdb with MiXCR from the UMI-ligation and nested PCR reads. The sample has 130,000 to 150,000 distinct CDR3 sequences, over 15% seen once. The sequencing sample was made of naive CD4+ T cells from blood. The receptors shown here come from a human donor in good health. CDR3s include the opening cysteine and the closing phenylalanine or tryptophan. The order of the fields is V gene, clone size, CDR3 protein. The listing skips clone size in some rows; elsewhere it reads once, few, many or a size class.

v_gene: TRBV13; abundance: -; CDR3aa: CASSLGEKEETQYF
v_gene: TRBV12-3/TRBV12-4; abundance: few; CDR3aa: CASSPGILAGGEETQYF
v_gene: TRBV30; abundance: few; CDR3aa: CAWSLLNEQFF
v_gene: TRBV28; abundance: few; CDR3aa: CAIGQTNSYEQYF
v_gene: TRBV20-1; abundance: -; CDR3aa: CSARPTLAGVSYEQYF
v_gene: TRBV2; abundance: few; CDR3aa: CASSELSGGIETQYF
v_gene: TRBV7-9; abundance: -; CDR3aa: CASGGMGQYF
v_gene: TRBV20-1; abundance: few; CDR3aa: CSARDGGAASYNEQFF
v_gene: TRBV29-1; abundance: -; CDR3aa: CSVARGTSGVYEQYF
v_gene: TRBV20-1; abundance: few; CDR3aa: CSAHRLAGERDTQYF
v_gene: TRBV20-1; abundance: few; CDR3aa: CSAWDFSYEQYF
v_gene: TRBV11-1; abundance: -; CDR3aa: CASSSYREGIGKLFF
v_gene: TRBV11-3; abundance: few; CDR3aa: CASSPRTSEADTQYF
v_gene: TRBV7-2; abundance: -; CDR3aa: CASSLLADPNNEQFF
v_gene: TRBV20-1; abundance: few; CDR3aa: CSANDRGLGMETQYF
v_gene: TRBV5-1; abundance: -; CDR3aa: CASSLQGGNTEAFF
v_gene: TRBV29-1; abundance: few; CDR3aa: CSVGLNFSYNEQFF
v_gene: TRBV27; abundance: -; CDR3aa: CASTGGQGAREQYF
v_gene: TRBV5-1; abundance: few; CDR3aa: CASRGQGDTNYGYTF
v_gene: TRBV28; abundance: -; CDR3aa: CASSFLQGVTDTQYF
v_gene: TRBV10-3; abundance: once; CDR3aa: CAIRPTGGQGNTIYF
v_gene: TRBV7-3; abundance: few; CDR3aa: CASSLRSDTQYF
v_gene: TRBV28; abundance: few; CDR3aa: CASSFVSRHTGELFF
v_gene: TRBV9; abundance: -; CDR3aa: CASSAEGRRGREFF
v_gene: TRBV29-1; abundance: -; CDR3aa: CSVLGLAGGLDEQYF
v_gene: TRBV12-3/TRBV12-4; abundance: few; CDR3aa: CASSLRTGRSTYEQYF
v_gene: TRBV3-1; abundance: -; CDR3aa: CASSPRDATNEKLFF
v_gene: TRBV21-1; abundance: -; CDR3aa: CASSKEVNYGYTF
v_gene: TRBV7-9; abundance: -; CDR3aa: CASSERTGKETQYF
v_gene: TRBV6-5; abundance: -; CDR3aa: CASSPTGTGNTIYF
v_gene: TRBV20-1; abundance: -; CDR3aa: CSSGQGGTEAFF
v_gene: TRBV7-2; abundance: -; CDR3aa: CASSDPIYNEQFF
v_gene: TRBV5-6; abundance: few; CDR3aa: CASSIKGDSGNTIYF
v_gene: TRBV21-1; abundance: -; CDR3aa: CASSSGTGYQQYF
v_gene: TRBV6-1; abundance: -; CDR3aa: CASRARGAGKSYNEQFF
v_gene: TRBV28; abundance: -; CDR3aa: CASSLRRSSYGYTF
v_gene: TRBV6-2/TRBV6-3; abundance: -; CDR3aa: CANPGNQPQHF
v_gene: TRBV29-1; abundance: -; CDR3aa: CSVKTGGWETQYF
v_gene: TRBV5-1; abundance: -; CDR3aa: CASSFMSYYGYTF
v_gene: TRBV20-1; abundance: -; CDR3aa: CSATAGPYNEQFF
v_gene: TRBV20-1; abundance: -; CDR3aa: CSARGTGDSYNSPLHF
v_gene: TRBV12-3/TRBV12-4; abundance: -; CDR3aa: CASSGRQGDSPLHF
v_gene: TRBV3-1; abundance: few; CDR3aa: CASSQTSKNYGYTF
v_gene: TRBV20-1; abundance: -; CDR3aa: CSAIRGSQETQYF
v_gene: TRBV28; abundance: few; CDR3aa: CASSLDQPWAQYF
v_gene: TRBV12-5; abundance: -; CDR3aa: CASGFGTHEQYF
v_gene: TRBV7-2; abundance: few; CDR3aa: CASSPTVYGTGLLSPLHF
v_gene: TRBV5-1; abundance: -; CDR3aa: CASSLARGETQYF